The following is a T cell receptor beta chain sequence with its context. Its antigen is as yet unknown. TCR beta libraries were built from RNA through three nested multiplex PCR rounds using modified ARM-PCR. A C-beta primer primed TCRB cDNA from around 0.53 ug RNA. No unique molecular identifiers were described for these TCRB libraries. TCRdb re-derived calls from the multiplex PCR reads in MiXCR, one entry per CDR3 protein. The table has approximately 13,000 distinct CDR3 sequences, roughly 70% seen once; the top ten hold about 30%. The sample originates from a study of tumor-infiltrating lymphocytes in glioblastoma multiforme. Germline CDR1 and CDR2: DFQATT and SNEGSKA (reference sequence). V was cut by 0 bases and J by 5 bases, with 8 bases left in between. This CDR3 comprises 13 residues. Points from the study as a whole: Only one glioblastoma patient had TCR and mutation analysis. No surface-marker sorting into functional T cell subtypes was done.

The chain links TRBV20-1 to TRBJ2-1, with unresolved D. Sequences were obtained from brain tumor tissue. The sequence was obtained from a male donor with glioblastoma. The CDR3 reads CSAREIRNNEQFF. The DNA for the CDR3 is TGCAGTGCTAGAGAGATTCGGAACAATGAGCAGTTCTTC.